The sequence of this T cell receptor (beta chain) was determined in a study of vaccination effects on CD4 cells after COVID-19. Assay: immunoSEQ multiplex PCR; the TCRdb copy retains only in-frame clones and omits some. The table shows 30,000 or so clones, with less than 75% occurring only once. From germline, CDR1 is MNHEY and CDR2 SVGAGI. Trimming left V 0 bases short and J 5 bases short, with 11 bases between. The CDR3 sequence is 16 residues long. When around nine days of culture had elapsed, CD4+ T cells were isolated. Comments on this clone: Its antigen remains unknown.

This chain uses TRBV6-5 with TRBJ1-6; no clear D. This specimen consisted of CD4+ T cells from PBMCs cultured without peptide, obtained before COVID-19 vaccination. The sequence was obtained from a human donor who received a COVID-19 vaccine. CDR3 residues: CASSYSFQTDNSPLHF. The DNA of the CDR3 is TGTGCCAGCAGTTACTCGTTTCAGACCGATAATTCACCCCTCCACTTT.